A selection of T cell receptor beta chains follows, all from one sample in a study of T cells in localized non-small cell lung cancer. The table came from immunoSEQ multiplex PCR; TCRdb's copy has only in-frame clones and leaves some out. The data contain thousands of clones, approximately 16% of them seen just once; the ten biggest clones take up about 5%. This material consisted of normal lung tissue next to the tumor, taken before any cancer treatment. These TCRs come from a male donor at least 60 years old with stage II squamous cell lung carcinoma. CDR3s leave out the opening cysteine and the closing phenylalanine or tryptophan.

v_gene | CDR3aa
TRBV4-1 | ASSQDWTGTMGGYT
TRBV14 | ASSQEGLAVAEQF
TRBV6-8 | AIRGTGENEKLF
TRBV18 | ASSPGGTTEAF
TRBV28 | ASSLRPHTGSPVETQY
TRBV6-8 | ASSPGSGYQPQH
TRBV11-3 | ASSLDRPNYGYT
TRBV11-3 | ASSLDLASDTQY
TRBV6-8 | ASRPTVPGGKLF
TRBV29-1 | SVAVSSYEQY
TRBV6-8 | ASRMERGSYGYT
TRBV11-3 | ASSVRGITNEKLF
TRBV19 | ASSPGREGEQY
TRBV28 | ASSYPAGSGYGYT
TRBV19 | ASSIERGTSGYT
TRBV25-1 | ASKGFMNTEAF
TRBV2 | ASSLGRNGYT
TRBV5-1 | ASRLDRGLDTQY
TRBV19 | ASSKGPAGNYEQY
TRBV28 | ASSRDGNSPLH
TRBV29-1 | SGGTGGEYTEAF
TRBV6-8 | ASSSSSRGSEAF
TRBV5-1 | ASSNSPGANTGELF
TRBV19 | ASSISDRGSHEQY
TRBV6-8 | ASFRRNGKEDTQY
TRBV9 | ASSSSNGYRETQY
TRBV11-3 | ASSLGSGGAETQY
TRBV9 | ASRGQGQGVETQY
TRBV11-3 | ASSLRGGLGYNEQF
TRBV28 | ASIMSSGAGEQF
TRBV9 | ASSDSYRDEKLF
TRBV11-3 | ASSLGSAGGSDEQF
TRBV29-1 | SVRQGANTEAF
TRBV6-8 | AISQGLSDEKLF
TRBV6-8 | ASSSTSGWSRETQY
TRBV23-1 | ASSQERRGGEAF
TRBV19 | ASSTFKAGYNEQF
TRBV11-3 | ASSQGTSGAPVQY
TRBV11-3 | ASSLVQGWDTEAF
TRBV11-3 | ASSPDGHYQETQY
TRBV30 | AWSAPTSWDFENYGYT
TRBV11-3 | ASSLTSGRAGEQF
TRBV9 | ASSAQGPGELF